Below are 27 T cell receptor beta chains sequenced from a single sample in a study of cytomegalovirus exposure and HLA in healthy donors. PCR primers comprised 60 Vbeta and 13 Jbeta primers. Using immunoSEQ multiplex PCR, the repertoire was profiled, and TCRdb retains in-frame clones only, with some absent. The sample includes 150,000 to 200,000 clones, around 81% seen only once; the top ten take around 2%. Sequenced: PBMCs. The receptor set was obtained from a man aged 18 to 30 in good health and CMV-seronegative.

This clone was observed a single time. The chain uses TRBV14 and TRBJ2-5; D is possibly TRBD1 (5 bases). V was clipped by 0 bases and J by 2 bases, with 10 bases between them. CDR3 length: 15 residues. Germline CDR1 is SGHDN and CDR2 is FVKESK. CDR3 sequence: CASSQDLGRQETQYF. CDR3 nucleotide sequence: TGTGCCAGCAGCCAAGATCTGGGGCGGCAAGAGACCCAGTACTTC. Complete variable domain (other parts from reference TRBV14 and TRBJ2-5): EAGVTQFPSHSVIEKGQTVTLRCDPISGHDNLYWYRRVMGKEIKFLLHFVKESKQDESGMPNNRFLAERTGGTYSTLKVQPAELEDSGVYFCASSQDLGRQETQYFGPGTRLLVL.

This chain joins TRBV6-5 and TRBJ2-5, with TRBD1 matching 7 bases. CDR1 is MNHEY and CDR2 is SVGAGI in the germline V gene. Germline trimming cut 8 bases from V and 5 bases from J; bases unmatched to any gene: 14. This CDR3 contains 15 residues. CDR3 region: CASSGAGGFRETQYF. The DNA for the CDR3 is TGTGCCAGCTCTGGGGCAGGGGGATTTAGGGAGACCCAGTACTTC.

The V and J genes are TRBV4-3 and TRBJ2-6; the D gene is possibly TRBD1 (6 bases). This CDR3 has 18 amino acids. Trimming cost V 3 bases and J 0 bases, with 15 bases left between them. In germline, CDR1 is LGHNA, CDR2 YSLEER. CDR3 DNA sequence: TGCGCCAGCAGCCATGTGGACAGCCAGAGCTCTGGGGCCAACGTCCTGACTTTC. As protein: CASSHVDSQSSGANVLTF.

V gene TRBV7-9 combines with J gene TRBJ2-1; TRBD2 matches at 7 bases. The germline V gene has CDR1 SEHNR and CDR2 FQNEAQ (reference sequence). The trim removed 4 bases at V and 5 bases at J, leaving 8 bases unmatched. This CDR3 is built from 15 residues. The CDR3 DNA sequence: TGTGCCAGCAGCTCCCCCAGGGACTACCACAATGAGCAGTTCTTC. This encodes CASSSPRDYHNEQFF.

This clone is medium-sized (0.01 to 0.1%) within its sample. The chain has TRBV6-4 and TRBJ2-7; D is ambiguous. Between the trimmed V and J ends, which lost 5 bases and 6 bases, there was a span of 14 bases. The CDR3 length is 13 residues. The germline gives CDR1 MRHNA, CDR2 SNTAGT. CDR3 protein: CASSPTPRSEQYF. Written as DNA, the CDR3 is TGTGCCAGCAGTCCCACCCCTAGGAGCGAGCAGTACTTC.

This sequence joins TRBV7-8 and TRBJ2-7, with 12 positions matching TRBD2. V was pared by 2 bases and J by 5 bases, with 4 bases of the junction left unmatched. The germline V gene encodes CDR1 SGHVS and CDR2 FQNEAQ. CDR3 size: 15 residues. The DNA for the CDR3 is TGTGCCAGCAGCTTAATTCTAGCGGGAGGGAACGAGCAGTACTTC. Its translation is CASSLILAGGNEQYF. Full variable domain (remainder filled in from reference TRBV7-8 and TRBJ2-7): GAGVSQSPRYKVAKRGQDVALRCDPISGHVSLFWYQQALGQGPEFLTYFQNEAQLDKSGLPSDRFFAERPEGSVSTLKIQRTQQEDSAVYLCASSLILAGGNEQYFGPGTRLTVT.

The V call is TRBV5-4, the J call TRBJ1-6; no clear D gene. Germline CDR1 and CDR2: SGHNT and YYREEE (reference sequence). The V end was cut by 5 bases, the J end by 0 bases, with 9 bases between. The CDR3 totals 15 residues. The CDR3 DNA follows: TGTGCCAGCAGTTCGGGGAACTCCTATAATTCACCCCTCCACTTT. It codes for CASSSGNSYNSPLHF.

The chain joins TRBV27 to TRBJ2-7; 14 bases match TRBD2. Germline V gene sequence: CDR1 MNHEY, CDR2 SMNVEV (reference sequence). V was clipped by 6 bases and J by 3 bases; unmatched bases: 13. The CDR3 spans 18 residues. The CDR3 region is CASSRSGLAGGASYEQYF. Written as DNA, the CDR3 is TGTGCCAGCAGCCGTTCAGGACTAGCGGGAGGCGCTAGCTACGAGCAGTACTTC.

The rearrangement links TRBV9 to TRBJ2-5, with TRBD1 identical over 9 bases. V shed 3 bases and J 5 bases; nucleotides not matched to a gene: 8. Germline V lookup: CDR1 SGDLS, CDR2 YYNGEE. The CDR3 runs to 15 residues. The CDR3 sequence is CASSGPGQGGETQYF. The DNA of the CDR3 is TGTGCCAGCAGCGGGCCGGGACAGGGTGGGGAGACCCAGTACTTC.

The chain has TRBV4-1 and TRBJ2-5; D is unclear. Germline V CDR1 and CDR2: MGHRA, YSYEKL. V dropped 1 base and J dropped 5 bases, with 11 bases sitting between them. CDR3 length equals 14 residues. The CDR3 nucleotides read TGCGCCAGCAGCCAAGTCACATTCCTGGAGACCCAGTACTTC. It encodes CASSQVTFLETQYF.

The chain links TRBV7-6 to TRBJ2-5; 8 nucleotides agree with TRBD1. CDR3 size: 15 residues. V gave up 5 bases and J gave up 5 bases; unmatched junction bases: 10. In germline, CDR1 is SGHVS, CDR2 FNYEAQ. CDR3 residues: CASSEQGDPAETQYF. The DNA of the CDR3 is TGTGCCAGCAGCGAACAGGGGGACCCCGCCGAGACCCAGTACTTC.

J is TRBJ2-4 and V is TRBV2; the D is unclear. V was trimmed by 2 bases and J by 0 bases, leaving 14 bases between them. Germline V gene data show CDR1 as SNHLY and CDR2 as FYNNEI. The CDR3 loop spans 17 amino acids. The CDR3: CASSEQFARLAKNIQYF. The CDR3 DNA follows: TGTGCCAGCAGTGAACAGTTTGCCAGGTTAGCCAAAAACATTCAGTACTTC.

As to this clone: Sequence at one end of the junction differs from germline and may be a read error. The CDR3 coding sequence is TGTTCCAGCAAGCGGACTAGCGAGAGCTCCTACGAGCAGTACTTC. This gives the protein CSSKRTSESSYEQYF. The V call is TRBV7-9, the J call TRBJ2-7; 9 positions agree with TRBD2. CDR3 length equals 15 residues. Germline lookup yields CDR1 SEHNR and CDR2 FQNEAQ (reference sequence).

This clone appeared a few times. V and J are TRBV9 and TRBJ2-2; possibly TRBD2 for D (6 bases). Germline CDR1 and CDR2: SGDLS and YYNGEE. The CDR3 loop spans 18 amino acids. V was clipped by 3 bases and J by 0 bases, with 18 bases between them. In DNA, the CDR3 is TGTGCCAGCAGCGACGGGACTCATATATCGGCGAACACCGGGGAGCTGTTTTTT. Encoded protein: CASSDGTHISANTGELFF.

The chain has TRBV4-3 and TRBJ1-1, with D perhaps TRBD1 (5 bases). Germline values: CDR1 LGHNA, CDR2 YSLEER. The CDR3 has 14 amino acids. Trimming stripped 3 bases from V and 6 bases from J, with 14 bases between. CDR3 residues: CASSQIGEGSEAFF. DNA of the CDR3: TGCGCCAGCAGCCAGATAGGGGAGGGTTCTGAAGCTTTCTTT.

The chain is built from TRBV7-9 and TRBJ1-2, with 10 bases fitting TRBD1. The ends lost 5 bases at V and 4 bases at J; junction bases unmatched: 7. This CDR3 contains 15 residues. Germline V gives CDR1 SEHNR, CDR2 FQNEAQ (reference sequence). The CDR3 sequence is CASSLSGTGVYGYTF. The CDR3 bases are TGTGCCAGCAGCCTCTCCGGGACAGGGGTCTATGGCTACACCTTC. Drawing the rest from reference TRBV7-9 and TRBJ1-2, the complete variable domain is DTGVSQNPRHKITKRGQNVTFRCDPISEHNRLYWYRQTLGQGPEFLTYFQNEAQLEKSRLLSDRFSAERPKGSFSTLEIQRTEQGDSAMYLCASSLSGTGVYGYTFGSGTRLTVV.

V is TRBV19 and J is TRBJ1-5; 12 positions agree with TRBD1. Germline CDR1 and CDR2: LNHDA and SQIVND (reference sequence). The CDR3 loop spans 13 amino acids. V lost 11 bases and J lost 7; bases outside the gene matches: 6. The CDR3 here is CAGGQGANQPQHF. Here the CDR3 DNA reads TGTGCCGGGGGACAGGGGGCCAACCAGCCCCAGCATTTT.

The chain uses TRBV27 and TRBJ1-2; no firm D call. Germline V gene sequence: CDR1 MNHEY, CDR2 SMNVEV (reference sequence). This CDR3 is 13 amino acids long. V dropped 8 bases and J dropped 0 bases, with 10 bases sitting between them. The CDR3 DNA reads as TGTGCCAGCTCGTTCGGAGCTAACTATGGCTACACCTTC. It specifies CASSFGANYGYTF.

This clone was counted between two and nine times. This chain uses TRBV11-2 with TRBJ1-2, with D possibly being TRBD1 (5 bases). Germline values: CDR1 SGHAT, CDR2 FQNNGV. This CDR3 has 19 residues. V was trimmed by 5 bases and J by 5 bases, leaving 30 bases between them. The CDR3 bases are TGTGCCAGCAGCGGCCGGGGGGGGAGAGTAGACCTTTTGAGTTATGGCTACACCTTC. It yields the protein CASSGRGGRVDLLSYGYTF.

The J gene is TRBJ2-3, the V gene TRBV6-4, with TRBD2 matching 11 bases. Germline V gene sequence: CDR1 MRHNA, CDR2 SNTAGT. Trimming cost V 7 bases and J 1 base; bases outside gene matches: 13. CDR3 length: 18 residues. CDR3 in amino acids: CASTRLAGFTRGTDTQYF. CDR3 nucleotide sequence: TGTGCCAGCACCAGACTAGCGGGATTCACGAGAGGCACAGATACGCAGTATTTT.

The rearrangement links TRBV30 to TRBJ2-5, with TRBD1 matching 8 bases. The CDR3 consists of 15 residues. Germline CDR1 GTSNPN, CDR2 SVGIG (reference sequence). V shed 1 base, J shed 5 bases, and the junction held 9 bases outside the gene matches. CDR3 in amino acids: CAWSAPQGARETQYF. Here the CDR3 DNA reads TGTGCCTGGAGTGCGCCTCAGGGGGCACGGGAGACCCAGTACTTC. Together with reference TRBV30 and TRBJ2-5, the CDR3 gives the full variable domain: SQTIHQWPATLVQPVGSPLSLECTVEGTSNPNLYWYRQAAGRGLQLLFYSVGIGQISSEVPQNLSASRPQDRQFILSSKKLLLSDSGFYLCAWSAPQGARETQYFGPGTRLLVL.

This chain links TRBV13 with TRBJ2-7; TRBD2 aligns across 12 bases. After removal of 6 bases from V and 3 bases from J, the junction contained 3 bases not matched to a gene. Looked up from germline, CDR1 is PRHDT and CDR2 is FYEKMQ (reference sequence). This CDR3 comprises 14 residues. CDR3 DNA sequence: TGTGCCAGCAGACTAGCGGGAGGAAACTACGAGCAGTACTTC. Translation: CASRLAGGNYEQYF.

The V gene is TRBV5-1, the J gene TRBJ2-5; D gene ambiguous. The CDR3 loop spans 14 amino acids. The V gene's germline CDR1 is SGHRS and CDR2 YFSETQ. V lost 0 bases and J lost 1, with 7 bases in between. The CDR3 nucleotides read TGCGCCAGCAGCTTGGTTCCCGGCCAAGAGACCCAGTACTTC. Translated: CASSLVPGQETQYF.

V is TRBV27 and J is TRBJ2-3, with D maybe TRBD2 (7 bases). The V and J ends lost 8 bases and 2 bases respectively, with 14 bases between them. The germline gives CDR1 MNHEY, CDR2 SMNVEV (reference sequence). The CDR3 has 14 amino acids. CDR3 sequence (DNA): TGTGCCAGCGCGTGGGGGGGCCCCACAGATACGCAGTATTTT. Protein: CASAWGGPTDTQYF.

This chain uses TRBV15 with TRBJ2-2, with D hard to call. Per the germline V gene, CDR1 is LNHNV and CDR2 is YYDKDF (reference sequence). Trimming removed 2 bases at V and 2 bases at J, with 6 bases between. The CDR3 loop spans 14 amino acids. CDR3 in amino acids: CATSRQINTGELFF. In DNA, the CDR3 is TGTGCCACCAGCAGACAGATAAACACCGGGGAGCTGTTTTTT.

This chain uses TRBV28 with TRBJ2-1; maybe TRBD2 (5 bases). Germline V gives CDR1 MDHEN, CDR2 SYDVKM. This CDR3 has 12 amino acids. V gave up 6 bases and J gave up 5 bases, with 8 bases separating them. The CDR3 loop is CASRLGHNEQFF. The DNA of the CDR3 is TGTGCCAGCAGACTAGGACACAATGAGCAGTTCTTC. The full variable domain, with the rest looked up from reference TRBV28 and TRBJ2-1, is DVKVTQSSRYLVKRTGEKVFLECVQDMDHENMFWYRQDPGLGLRLIYFSYDVKMKEKGDIPEGYSVSREKKERFSLILESASTNQTSMYLCASRLGHNEQFFGPGTRLTVL.

This chain connects TRBV5-4 to TRBJ2-5, with a possible D match to TRBD1 (5 bases). Trimming pared 5 bases from V and 5 bases from J, leaving 16 bases between. CDR3 length: 14 residues. Germline CDR1 and CDR2: SGHNT and YYREEE (reference sequence). CDR3 DNA: TGTGCCAGCAGTCCAGGGTTAGTCCAGGAGACCCAGTACTTC. The encoded protein is CASSPGLVQETQYF. The whole variable domain, filled in from reference TRBV5-4 and TRBJ2-5, reads ETGVTQSPTHLIKTRGQQVTLRCSSQSGHNTVSWYQQALGQGPQFIFQYYREEENGRGNFPPRFSGLQFPNYSSELNVNALELDDSALYLCASSPGLVQETQYFGPGTRLLVL.